This T cell receptor (beta chain) came from a study of T-cell memory formation after mild COVID-19. Overall study: TCR clusters largely stayed donor specific. Whole-study findings and limits: Memory from before infection featured some responding clones, which suggests cross-reactive memory joined. Second-wave clones peaking on day 37 lacked confirmed SARS-CoV-2 specificity.

With 5 bases removed from V and 4 bases from J, the gap between germline ends came to 6 bases. The CDR3 runs 13 residues. Looked up from germline, CDR1 is MNHEY and CDR2 is SVGEGT. In regard to this clonotype: Its antigen is still unknown.

Using its own MiXCR run on the 5' RACE reads, TCRdb lists one record per CDR3 protein. The sample records 270,000 or so distinct CDR3 sequences, 16% being singletons. The chain joins TRBV6-2 or TRBV6-3 to TRBJ2-6; D not resolved. The sample was PBMCs or a T cell subset sorted from them (not recorded which). The sequence came from a man aged 18 to 29 who had mild COVID-19 (a few samples of this study predate the infection). Cell type and time point are not known. The CDR3 sequence: CASSTVGANVLTF. Written as DNA, the CDR3 is TGTGCCAGCAGTACCGTGGGGGCCAACGTCCTGACTTTC.